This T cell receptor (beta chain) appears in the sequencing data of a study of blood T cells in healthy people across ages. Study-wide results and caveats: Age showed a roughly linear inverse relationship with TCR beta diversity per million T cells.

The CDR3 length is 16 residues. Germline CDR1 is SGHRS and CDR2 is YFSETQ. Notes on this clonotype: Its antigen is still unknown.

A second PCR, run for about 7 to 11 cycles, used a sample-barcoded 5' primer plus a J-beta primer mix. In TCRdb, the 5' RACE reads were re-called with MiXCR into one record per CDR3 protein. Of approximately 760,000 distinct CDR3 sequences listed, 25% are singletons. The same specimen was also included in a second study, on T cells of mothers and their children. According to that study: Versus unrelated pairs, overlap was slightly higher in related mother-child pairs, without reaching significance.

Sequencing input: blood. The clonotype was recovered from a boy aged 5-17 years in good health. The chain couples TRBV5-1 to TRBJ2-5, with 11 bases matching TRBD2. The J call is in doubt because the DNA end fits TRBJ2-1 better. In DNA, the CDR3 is TGCGCCAGCAAGAGTGGGAAGACTAGCGGGAACAATGAGCAGTTCTTC. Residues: CASKSGKTSGNNEQFF.